The 6 T cell receptor beta chains below all came from one sample that was sequenced in a study of PD-1 blockade in classical Hodgkin lymphoma. Profiled with immunoSEQ multiplex PCR; TCRdb holds only in-frame clones, not every one. The sample lists approximately 52,000 clones, about 89% occurring once. The time point denotes: cycle 4 day 1 (C4D1), after less than 7 weeks of nivolumab. Every patient was affected by relapse after autologous stem cell transplantation, while exposure to brentuximab vedotin was not uniform. Here the sequenced sample was peripheral blood mononuclear cells (PBMCs), taken before the fourth cycle of nivolumab. The receptors shown here come from a human donor with classical Hodgkin lymphoma.

This chain links TRBV29-1 with TRBJ2-4; weak D call: TRBD1 (5 bases). V lost 7 bases, J lost 0 bases, and 7 bases lay in between. CDR1 and CDR2 from the germline V gene are SQVTM and ANQGSEA. The CDR3 has 12 residues. The CDR3 DNA sequence: TGCAGCGCAGGGCTAGCCAAAAACATTCAGTACTTC. As protein: CSAGLAKNIQYF.

The CDR3 DNA is TGTGCCAGTAGTATCAAACTAGCGAGCGAGCAGTACTTC. Translating it yields CASSIKLASEQYF. The chain employs TRBV19 and TRBJ2-7, with TRBD2 matching over 7 bases. The CDR3 covers 13 residues. CDR1 and CDR2 from the germline V gene are LNHDA and SQIVND (reference sequence). Unmatched junction bases numbered 5, after V lost 3 bases and J lost 6 bases.

The chain recombines TRBV10-3 with TRBJ2-1; 10 nucleotides align to TRBD2. The germline V gene has CDR1 ENHRY and CDR2 SYGVKD. The V segment lost 10 bases and the J segment 8 bases; nucleotides outside the gene matches: 14. The CDR3 covers 15 residues. This chain's CDR3 is CATHHLAGVVDEQFF. The CDR3 DNA sequence: TGTGCCACCCACCACCTAGCGGGAGTTGTCGATGAGCAGTTCTTC.

This clone was seen a single time. The chain is built from TRBV2 and TRBJ1-1; D unresolved. The germline gives CDR1 SNHLY, CDR2 FYNNEI. The V end lost 6 bases, the J end lost 4 bases, and 12 bases lay between the germline ends. The CDR3 length is 13 residues. The CDR3 sequence: CASSQGLPTEAFF. Written as DNA, the CDR3 is TGTGCCAGCAGCCAAGGACTGCCCACTGAAGCTTTCTTT.

The V and J genes are TRBV19 and TRBJ2-1, with 9 positions matching TRBD2. The germline V gene has CDR1 LNHDA and CDR2 SQIVND (reference sequence). V was pared by 5 bases and J by 4 bases, with 12 bases of the junction left unmatched. This CDR3 spans 17 amino acids. The CDR3 reads CASSPAGGPIRYNEQFF. CDR3 DNA: TGTGCCAGTAGTCCAGCGGGGGGCCCAATTCGATACAATGAGCAGTTCTTC.

V usage is TRBV11-3 and J usage is TRBJ2-7; TRBD2 is a possible D gene (5 bases). The CDR3 has 14 amino acids. Trimming pared 1 base from V and 1 base from J, leaving 8 bases between. The germline V gene has CDR1 SGHNT and CDR2 YENEEA. CDR3 sequence: CASSLGRGSYEQYF. CDR3 in DNA: TGTGCCAGCAGCTTAGGTCGGGGTTCCTACGAGCAGTACTTC.